The rows below give T cell receptor beta chains drawn from one sample of a study of OX40 agonist ivuxolimab in advanced cancers. Assay used: immunoSEQ multiplex PCR; TCRdb lists only in-frame clones, some missing. The profile covers approximately 88,000 clones, with 70% to 90% appearing a single time and 0.72% taken by the ten largest. The sequencing used CD4+ or CD8+ T cells sorted from blood, collected in a trial of the OX40 agonist ivuxolimab. These receptors originate from an adult with an advanced solid tumor such as melanoma, head and neck, liver or kidney cancer. Both conserved end residues are part of each CDR3. The D gene is left open where the match is weak. Only part of the rows carry a size: once, few, many, or a class if the clone is expanded.

CDR3 DNA: TGTGCCAGTAGTATCTATCTGACAGAGAGCACCTACAATGAGCAGTTCTTC
CDR3 protein: CASSIYLTESTYNEQFF
D gene: -
clone size: -
J gene: TRBJ2-1
V gene: TRBV19

CDR3 DNA: TGTGCCAGCAGCTTGGATATGGGAAGGCTAGCCAAAAACATTCAGTACTTC
CDR3 protein: CASSLDMGRLAKNIQYF
D gene: -
clone size: -
J gene: TRBJ2-4
V gene: TRBV5-4

CDR3 DNA: TGTGCCAGCAGTGAATATAGGGGGGCTGGGAGCACTGAAGCTTTCTTT
CDR3 protein: CASSEYRGAGSTEAFF
D gene: -
clone size: -
J gene: TRBJ1-1
V gene: TRBV25-1

CDR3 DNA: TGTGCCAGCAGTCTGACAGGGGCAAGCAATCAGCCCCAGCATTTT
CDR3 protein: CASSLTGASNQPQHF
D gene: TRBD1
clone size: -
J gene: TRBJ1-5
V gene: TRBV28

CDR3 DNA: TGTGCCAGCAGTCCCGGCCAGGCCAGGAAATTGGCCTACGAGCAGTACTTC
CDR3 protein: CASSPGQARKLAYEQYF
D gene: -
clone size: few
J gene: TRBJ2-7
V gene: TRBV28

CDR3 DNA: TGTGCCACCAGCAGAGGGACAGGGCTCAACACTGAAGCTTTCTTT
CDR3 protein: CATSRGTGLNTEAFF
D gene: TRBD1
clone size: -
J gene: TRBJ1-1
V gene: TRBV15

CDR3 DNA: TGTGCCAGCAGGGGCGGGGGGGCGCTTTATCGTGAGCAGTTCTTC
CDR3 protein: CASRGGGALYREQFF
D gene: TRBD2
clone size: once
J gene: TRBJ2-1
V gene: TRBV27

CDR3 DNA: TGTGCCAGCAGCTCCTTGACAGGGCGTGGTTCACCCCTCCACTTT
CDR3 protein: CASSSLTGRGSPLHF
D gene: TRBD1
clone size: -
J gene: TRBJ1-6
V gene: TRBV5-5

CDR3 DNA: TGTGCCAGCAGCGATAGCGGGGGGGTGAACACCGGGGAGCTGTTTTTT
CDR3 protein: CASSDSGGVNTGELFF
D gene: TRBD2
clone size: -
J gene: TRBJ2-2
V gene: TRBV5-6

CDR3 DNA: TGTGCCAGCAGCTTAATGGGGGCCTCTGGAAACACCATATATTTT
CDR3 protein: CASSLMGASGNTIYF
D gene: -
clone size: -
J gene: TRBJ1-3
V gene: TRBV7-6

CDR3 DNA: TGCGCCAGCAGTGACCCTTTGGTTGACGCTTTCTTT
CDR3 protein: CASSDPLVDAFF
D gene: -
clone size: -
J gene: TRBJ1-1
V gene: TRBV10-2

CDR3 DNA: TGTGCCAGCAGTTTCGCCCAGGGAGGAAGGGGCTACACCTTC
CDR3 protein: CASSFAQGGRGYTF
D gene: -
clone size: -
J gene: TRBJ1-2
V gene: TRBV6-5

CDR3 DNA: TGCGCCAGCAGCTCCCGGGCCCCTGACACCGGGGAGCTGTTTTTT
CDR3 protein: CASSSRAPDTGELFF
D gene: -
clone size: few
J gene: TRBJ2-2
V gene: TRBV5-1

CDR3 DNA: TGTGCCTGGAGAGGGGGGGGCAACACCGGGGAGCTGTTTTTT
CDR3 protein: CAWRGGGNTGELFF
D gene: -
clone size: -
J gene: TRBJ2-2
V gene: TRBV30

CDR3 DNA: TGTGCCAGCAGACTTGACAGCACCAAAGCTTTCTTT
CDR3 protein: CASRLDSTKAFF
D gene: -
clone size: -
J gene: TRBJ1-1
V gene: TRBV28

CDR3 DNA: TGTGCCATCGCAACGGGACAGAGATATGGCTACACCTTC
CDR3 protein: CAIATGQRYGYTF
D gene: TRBD1
clone size: -
J gene: TRBJ1-2
V gene: TRBV6-1